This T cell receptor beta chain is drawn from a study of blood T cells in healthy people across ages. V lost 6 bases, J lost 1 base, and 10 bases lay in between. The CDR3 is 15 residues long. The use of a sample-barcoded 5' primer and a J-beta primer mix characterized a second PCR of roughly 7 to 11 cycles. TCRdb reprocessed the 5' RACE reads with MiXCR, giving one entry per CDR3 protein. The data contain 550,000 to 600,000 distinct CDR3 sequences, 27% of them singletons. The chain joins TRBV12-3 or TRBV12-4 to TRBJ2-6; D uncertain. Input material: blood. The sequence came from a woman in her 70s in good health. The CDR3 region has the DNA TGTGCCAGCAGGTATACTCCTTCTGGGGCCAACGTCCTGACTTTC. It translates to CASRYTPSGANVLTF.